This TCR beta chain was captured by sequencing in a study of blood T cell repertoires in COVID-19. Background on the study: Specimens from acute and convalescent COVID-19 originated in the United States, Italy and Spain. PBMCs, B-cell-depleted T cells, or T cells provided the cDNA or gDNA that made up the material.

Authors' data handling: Nucleated cell number was recorded as an estimate derived from reference gene primer amplification. Some clones are missing from TCRdb's copy, which holds only in-frame ones; the method was immunoSEQ multiplex PCR. Clone size and the V and J calls come from that table; the DNA yielded D and trimming. Found here are about 140,000 clones, roughly 73% of them singletons; the top ten hold approximately 9.4%. The CDR3 contains 12 residues. V was clipped by 6 bases and J by 5 bases, with 11 bases between them. The germline V gene encodes CDR1 KGHSH and CDR2 LQKENI. Sample: peripheral blood. The gene calls are TRBV18 and TRBJ2-7; D might be TRBD2 (5 bases). The source is a woman aged 50 to 65 with active or convalescent COVID-19. CDR3 residues: CASSHGENEQYF. CDR3 DNA sequence: TGTGCCAGCTCCCACGGGGAGAACGAGCAGTACTTC. Using reference TRBV18 and TRBJ2-7 for the parts outside the CDR3, the full variable domain is NAGVMQNPRHLVRRRGQEARLRCSPMKGHSHVYWYRQLPEEGLKFMVYLQKENIIDESGMPKERFSAEFPKEGPSILRIQQVVRGDSAAYFCASSHGENEQYFGPGTRLTVT.